The 13 T cell receptor beta chains below were found in one sample sequenced in a study of read filtering for tumor transcriptome and immune sequencing (dated by TCRdb to the early 2020s). TCRdb shows the sequencer as Illumina HiSeq 4000. Starting from roughly 0.4 ug RNA, TCR libraries were constructed with the Immunoverse kit using molecular barcoded adaptors that cover the alpha/delta and beta/gamma chains. TCRdb ran its own pipeline on the public reads, namely fastp trimming at Q25 and MiXCR clone calling, and kept in-frame beta chains. Every distinct CDR3 protein forms one entry, paired with its most common genes and DNA. This sample has 75,000 to 90,000 distinct CDR3 sequences in its table, and 9% to 15% of those were observed once. About 15% of the sample comes from the top ten. The sample consisted of a population of CD138-negative cells sorted from bone marrow. The sample's cell subset or site label, decoded: bone marrow mononuclear cells depleted of CD138+ plasma/myeloma cells by negative magnetic selection. The receptors stem from a donor at least 40 years old with multiple myeloma.

Only a few counts were recorded for this clonotype. The gene calls are TRBV5-1 and TRBJ2-1; TRBD2 agrees at 7 bases. The CDR3 runs to 16 residues. V trimming: 0 bases; J trimming: 7 bases; junction bases outside the gene matches: 10. CDR1 is SGHRS and CDR2 is YFSETQ in the germline V gene. CDR3 bases: TGCGCCAGCAGCTTGGCCGTTTTCGCGGGAGTGAATGAGCAGTTCTTC. This encodes CASSLAVFAGVNEQFF.

The sample holds many counts of this clonotype. The V call is TRBV20-1, the J call TRBJ1-1; 8 bases align to TRBD1. Looked up from germline, CDR1 is DFQATT and CDR2 is SNEGSKA (reference sequence). V trimming: 0 bases; J trimming: 4 bases; junction bases outside the gene matches: 10. The CDR3 runs to 16 residues. CDR3: CSARDLVQGAGTEAFF. The CDR3 nucleotides read TGCAGTGCTAGAGATCTGGTGCAGGGGGCAGGCACTGAAGCTTTCTTT.

There are many counts of this clonotype. The chain combines TRBV11-2 with TRBJ2-3; D is undetermined. The CDR3 covers 15 residues. The ends were cut back, 5 bases at V and 2 bases at J, with 14 bases in the middle. The germline CDR1 and CDR2 sequences are SGHAT and FQNNGV. The CDR3 bases are TGTGCCAGCAGCATCCAGTCCCTTTACACAGATACGCAGTATTTT. Translating gives CASSIQSLYTDTQYF.

This clonotype was picked up a small number of times. Since a much larger clone is just one base distant, this may be a read error. In this CDR3 the conserved last residue, phenylalanine or tryptophan, is missing, so a read error is likely. This rearrangement joins TRBV19 to TRBJ2-1; D gene ambiguous. Per the germline V gene, CDR1 is LNHDA and CDR2 is SQIVND (reference sequence). CDR3 length equals 14 residues. The V end was cut by 0 bases, the J end by 13 bases, with 16 bases between. The DNA of the CDR3 is TGTGCCAGTAGTATAGATTCTTCAGGCAGTCTACAGTTCCTC. Its translation: CASSIDSSGSLQFL.

Many counts were recorded for this clonotype. The chain combines TRBV6-5 with TRBJ2-1; perhaps D is TRBD1 or TRBD2 (6 bases each). The CDR3 sequence is 14 residues long. Germline lookup yields CDR1 MNHEY and CDR2 SVGAGI. V gave up 9 bases and J gave up 3 bases, with 15 bases separating them. The CDR3 nucleotides are TGTGCCAGGGGGGCTAGCGTTCACTACAATGAGCAGTTCTTC. The encoded protein is CARGASVHYNEQFF.

This clonotype has at least ten counts. The J gene is TRBJ1-5, the V gene TRBV27; weak D call: TRBD1 (5 bases). V gave up 5 bases and J gave up 5 bases, with 13 bases separating them. In germline, CDR1 is MNHEY, CDR2 SMNVEV (reference sequence). The CDR3 loop spans 14 amino acids. CDR3 sequence (DNA): TGTGCCAGCAGTCCTTCCCGGGACGATCAGCCCCAGCATTTT. Its translation is CASSPSRDDQPQHF.

About this clonotype: This clone may be a read error of a much larger clone one base away. In DNA form, the CDR3 reads TGCAGCGTTCAAGGAAGGGACGAGGGGACTGAAGCTTTCTTT. It is translated as CSVQGRDEGTEAFF. The chain combines TRBV29-1 with TRBJ1-1; tentatively, D is TRBD1 (5 bases). V lost 5 bases, J lost 5 bases, and 18 bases lay in between. The germline V gene has CDR1 SQVTM and CDR2 ANQGSEA. The CDR3 totals 14 residues.

The chain carries TRBV6-4 and TRBJ1-1; D is ambiguous. The CDR3 covers 14 residues. V lost 7 bases to trimming and J lost 4 bases, with 16 bases between them. Germline CDR1 and CDR2: MRHNA and SNTAGT. CDR3: CASTYIAGSTEAFF. The CDR3 DNA follows: TGTGCCAGCACATACATCGCGGGCTCCACTGAAGCTTTCTTT.

This clonotype was observed many times. V usage is TRBV5-1 and J usage is TRBJ2-5, with D possibly being TRBD1 (5 bases). V was trimmed by 0 bases and J by 3 bases, leaving 6 bases between them. The CDR3 has 13 amino acids. Germline V CDR1 and CDR2: SGHRS, YFSETQ. CDR3 bases: TGCGCCAGCAGCTTGGTAGGGGAAGAGACCCAGTACTTC. Translating it yields CASSLVGEETQYF.

This clonotype was seen ten or more times. V is TRBV2 and J is TRBJ1-1; 8 bases fit TRBD1. Germline V gene lookup returns CDR1 SNHLY and CDR2 FYNNEI. CDR3 length equals 15 residues. The trim removed 5 bases at V and 6 bases at J, leaving 11 bases unmatched. CDR3 sequence (DNA): TGTGCCAGCAGTTACCGACAGGGGACGGTGCCTGAAGCTTTCTTT. Protein sequence: CASSYRQGTVPEAFF.

This clonotype was seen only a few times. The chain is built from TRBV5-1 and TRBJ2-7; D unclear. Trimming left V 4 bases short and J 1 base short, with 15 bases between. The CDR3 consists of 15 residues. Germline V gene lookup returns CDR1 SGHRS and CDR2 YFSETQ. The CDR3 region has the DNA TGCGCCAGCAGCATCTCCCGGACCCGTTCCTACGAGCAGTACTTC. Translated: CASSISRTRSYEQYF.

This clonotype was seen more than once but under ten times. The CDR3 carries no conserved terminal phenylalanine or tryptophan, so it likely arises from a read error. The chain carries TRBV7-9 and TRBJ2-7, with D perhaps being TRBD1 or TRBD2 (5 bases each). In germline, CDR1 is SEHNR, CDR2 FQNEAQ (reference sequence). The CDR3 spans 13 residues. V was shortened by 6 bases and J by 2 bases, with 11 bases between the two germline ends. CDR3 nucleotide sequence: TGTGCCAGCAGAGGGGACGGAACCTACGAGCAGTACCTC. It yields the protein CASRGDGTYEQYL.

This clonotype came up many times. This chain links TRBV28 with TRBJ2-3; 14 positions agree with TRBD2. V gave up 7 bases and J gave up 6 bases; unmatched junction bases: 12. The CDR3 contains 17 residues. CDR1 MDHEN and CDR2 SYDVKM come from the germline V gene. The CDR3 loop is CASTAFGLAGGRDTQYF. The CDR3 DNA follows: TGTGCCAGCACAGCCTTCGGACTAGCGGGAGGAAGGGATACGCAGTATTTT.